A selection of T cell receptor beta chains follows, all from one sample in a study of cytomegalovirus exposure and HLA in healthy donors. Method: immunoSEQ multiplex PCR; TCRdb's copy keeps in-frame clones and lacks some. The sample lists more than 45,000 clones, roughly 89% occurring once. Material for sequencing was PBMCs. Receptor source: a woman aged 18-29 years in good health and CMV-seronegative. The CDR3 runs from the conserved cysteine through the conserved F or W. Each record gives: V gene, J gene, CDR3 protein.

V: TRBV7-9
J: TRBJ2-1
CDR3: CASSWETSGSYNEQFF

V: TRBV4-3
J: TRBJ2-1
CDR3: CASSQGLVYEQFF

V: TRBV10-3
J: TRBJ1-2
CDR3: CAISDPKGAYGYTF

V: TRBV30
J: TRBJ2-3
CDR3: CAGDSGRRSTDTQYF

V: TRBV7-8
J: TRBJ2-4
CDR3: CASQAKNIQYF

V: TRBV5-5
J: TRBJ2-5
CDR3: CASSLAGELGVTQYF

V: TRBV27
J: TRBJ2-1
CDR3: CASRPAGSYNEQFF

V: TRBV4-3
J: TRBJ2-5
CDR3: CASSQETAGGPETQYF

V: TRBV7-9
J: TRBJ2-3
CDR3: CASSLTSGDRDTQYF

V: TRBV21-1
J: TRBJ2-1
CDR3: CASSKAVTSGYNEQFF

V: TRBV27
J: TRBJ2-7
CDR3: CASSFGAGTAEQYF

V: TRBV28
J: TRBJ1-1
CDR3: CASSLGQENTEAFF

V: TRBV4-2
J: TRBJ2-3
CDR3: CASSQDIGGAGGADTQYF

V: TRBV7-2
J: TRBJ2-1
CDR3: CASSSWTSGRAHEQFF

V: TRBV2
J: TRBJ2-3
CDR3: CASIPSESTDTQYF

V: TRBV7-9
J: TRBJ2-5
CDR3: CASSLGQTQYF

V: TRBV14
J: TRBJ2-3
CDR3: CASSSRLAESTDTQYF

V: TRBV5-1
J: TRBJ2-5
CDR3: CASSWTGGAQTQYF

V: TRBV7-2
J: TRBJ1-2
CDR3: CASSLGTESGYTF

V: TRBV2
J: TRBJ2-3
CDR3: CASTQFTDTQYF

V: TRBV7-2
J: TRBJ2-1
CDR3: CASSRPGTSSNEQFF

V: TRBV10-3
J: TRBJ1-3
CDR3: CAIRGATGNTIYF

V: TRBV5-5
J: TRBJ1-4
CDR3: CASSRRPGEKLFF

V: TRBV29-1
J: TRBJ2-1
CDR3: CSGRTDGGGGYNEQFF

V: TRBV6-5
J: TRBJ1-1
CDR3: CASSRGTEAFF

V: TRBV5-6
J: TRBJ2-1
CDR3: CASSWGQGSYNEQFF

V: TRBV2
J: TRBJ2-7
CDR3: CASRKDSQSYEQYF

V: TRBV30
J: TRBJ2-7
CDR3: CAWSNRASSYEQYF

V: TRBV28
J: TRBJ2-3
CDR3: CASTEGGDTQYF

V: TRBV9
J: TRBJ1-1
CDR3: CASSDRLEGEAFF

V: TRBV7-9
J: TRBJ1-2
CDR3: CASHGQANNYGYTF

V: TRBV7-8
J: TRBJ1-5
CDR3: CASMGGGQNQPQHF

V: TRBV11-2
J: TRBJ2-1
CDR3: CASSPRAGLAGYSYNEQFF

V: TRBV9
J: TRBJ2-2
CDR3: CASSGSVAGGRTGELFF

V: TRBV30
J: TRBJ1-3
CDR3: CAWVAGRSIPNTIYF

V: TRBV6-4
J: TRBJ1-3
CDR3: CASSAPRDRGRSFSGNTIYF

V: TRBV6-1
J: TRBJ2-3
CDR3: CASSGPKQGTDTQYF

V: TRBV23-1
J: TRBJ1-4
CDR3: CAAQVESEKLFF

V: TRBV6-4
J: TRBJ1-1
CDR3: CASSEGQGATEAFF

V: TRBV4-1
J: TRBJ1-5
CDR3: CASSQMTGKQPQHF

V: TRBV6-5
J: TRBJ1-6
CDR3: CASSLGPLNSPLHF

V: TRBV29-1
J: TRBJ2-1
CDR3: CSVRGRAVDEQFF

V: TRBV5-1
J: TRBJ2-6
CDR3: CASSLTPGAGANVLTF

V: TRBV7-2
J: TRBJ2-1
CDR3: CASSFSFRSYNEQFF

V: TRBV29-1
J: TRBJ2-7
CDR3: CSVLPSDRAYEQYF

V: TRBV5-1
J: TRBJ2-1
CDR3: CASSLVQGADNEQFF